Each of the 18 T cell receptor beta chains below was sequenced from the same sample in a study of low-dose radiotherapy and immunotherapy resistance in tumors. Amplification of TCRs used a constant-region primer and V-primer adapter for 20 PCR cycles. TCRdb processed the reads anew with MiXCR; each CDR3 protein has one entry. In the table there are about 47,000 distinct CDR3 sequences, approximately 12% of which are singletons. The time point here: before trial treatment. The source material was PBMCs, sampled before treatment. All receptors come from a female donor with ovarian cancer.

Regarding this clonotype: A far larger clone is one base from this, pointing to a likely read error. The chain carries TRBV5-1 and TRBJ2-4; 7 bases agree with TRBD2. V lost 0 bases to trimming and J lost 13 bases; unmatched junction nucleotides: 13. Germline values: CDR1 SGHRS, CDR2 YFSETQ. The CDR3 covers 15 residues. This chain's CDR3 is CASSLVSSGYNEQYF. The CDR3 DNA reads TGCGCCAGCAGCTTGGTTTCTAGCGGCTACAATGAGCAGTACTTC.

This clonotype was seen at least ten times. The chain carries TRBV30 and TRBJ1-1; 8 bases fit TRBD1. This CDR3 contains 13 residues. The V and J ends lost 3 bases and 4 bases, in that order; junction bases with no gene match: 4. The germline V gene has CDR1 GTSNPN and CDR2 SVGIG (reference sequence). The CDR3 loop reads CAWSGQGATEAFF. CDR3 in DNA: TGTGCCTGGAGCGGACAGGGAGCCACTGAAGCTTTCTTT.

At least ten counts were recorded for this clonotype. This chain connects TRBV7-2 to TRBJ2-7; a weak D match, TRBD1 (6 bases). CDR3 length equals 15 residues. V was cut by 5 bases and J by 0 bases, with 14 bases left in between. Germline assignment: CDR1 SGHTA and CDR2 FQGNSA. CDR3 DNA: TGTGCCAGCAGCCCAGGGGCCGGAAACTCCTACGAGCAGTACTTC. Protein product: CASSPGAGNSYEQYF. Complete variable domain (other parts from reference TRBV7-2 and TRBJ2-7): GAGVSQSPSNKVTEKGKDVELRCDPISGHTALYWYRQSLGQGLEFLIYFQGNSAPDKSGLPSDRFSAERTGGSVSTLTIQRTQQEDSAVYLCASSPGAGNSYEQYFGPGTRLTVT.

DNA for the CDR3: TGCGCCAGCAGCCCTCAGGGAAGGAACTACGAGCAGTACTTC. Translation gives CASSPQGRNYEQYF. The rearrangement links TRBV5-1 to TRBJ2-7; D possibly corresponds to TRBD1 (5 bases). Germline V CDR1 and CDR2: SGHRS, YFSETQ. The CDR3 is made up of 14 amino acids. V lost 4 bases to trimming and J lost 3 bases, with 14 bases between them. The complete variable domain, with remaining parts taken from reference TRBV5-1 and TRBJ2-7, reads KAGVTQTPRYLIKTRGQQVTLSCSPISGHRSVSWYQQTPGQGLQFLFEYFSETQRNKGNFPGRFSGRQFSNSRSEMNVSTLELGDSALYLCASSPQGRNYEQYFGPGTRLTVT.

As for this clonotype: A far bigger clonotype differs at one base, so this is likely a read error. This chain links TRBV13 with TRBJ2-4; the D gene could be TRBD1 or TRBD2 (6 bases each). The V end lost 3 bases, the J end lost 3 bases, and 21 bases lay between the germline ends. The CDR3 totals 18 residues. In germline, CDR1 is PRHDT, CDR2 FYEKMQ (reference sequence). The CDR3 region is CASSLARDIKCGKNIQYF. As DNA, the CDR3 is TGTGCCAGCAGCTTGGCGCGGGACATTAAATGCGGCAAAAACATTCAGTACTTC.

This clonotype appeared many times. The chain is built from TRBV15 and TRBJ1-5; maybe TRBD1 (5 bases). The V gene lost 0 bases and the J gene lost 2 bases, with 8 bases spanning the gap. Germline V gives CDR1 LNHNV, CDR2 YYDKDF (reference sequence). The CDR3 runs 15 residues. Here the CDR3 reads CATSRDVQGNQPQHF. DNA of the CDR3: TGTGCCACCAGCAGAGATGTACAGGGCAATCAGCCCCAGCATTTT. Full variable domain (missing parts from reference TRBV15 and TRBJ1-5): DAMVIQNPRYQVTQFGKPVTLSCSQTLNHNVMYWYQQKSSQAPKLLFHYYDKDFNNEADTPDNFQSRRPNTSFCFLDIRSPGLGDTAMYLCATSRDVQGNQPQHFGDGTRLSIL.

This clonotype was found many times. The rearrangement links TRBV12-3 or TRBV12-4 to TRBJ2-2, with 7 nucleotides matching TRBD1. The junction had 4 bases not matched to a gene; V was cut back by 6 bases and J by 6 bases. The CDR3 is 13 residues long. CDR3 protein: CASRATGPGELFF. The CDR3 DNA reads TGTGCCAGCAGGGCGACAGGGCCCGGGGAGCTGTTTTTT.

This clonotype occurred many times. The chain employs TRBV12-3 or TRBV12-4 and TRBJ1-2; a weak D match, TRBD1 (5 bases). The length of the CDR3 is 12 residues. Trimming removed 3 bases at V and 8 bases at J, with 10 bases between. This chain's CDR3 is CASSFGGLGYTF. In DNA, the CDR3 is TGTGCCAGCAGTTTCGGGGGTTTGGGCTACACCTTC.

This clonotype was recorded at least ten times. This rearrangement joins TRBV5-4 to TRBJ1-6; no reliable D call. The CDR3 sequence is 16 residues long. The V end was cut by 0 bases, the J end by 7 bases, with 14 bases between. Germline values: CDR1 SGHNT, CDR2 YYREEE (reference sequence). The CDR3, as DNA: TGTGCCAGCAGCTTGGAAGGCAGGCAGACCAATTCACCCCTCCACTTT. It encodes CASSLEGRQTNSPLHF.

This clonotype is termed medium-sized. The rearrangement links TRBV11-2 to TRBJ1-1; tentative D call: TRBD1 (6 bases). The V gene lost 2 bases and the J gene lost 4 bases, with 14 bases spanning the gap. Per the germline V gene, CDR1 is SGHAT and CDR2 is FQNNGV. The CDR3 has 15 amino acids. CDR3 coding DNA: TGTGCCAGCAGCTTATGGCTCGGGGGCACCACTGAAGCTTTCTTT. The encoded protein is CASSLWLGGTTEAFF.

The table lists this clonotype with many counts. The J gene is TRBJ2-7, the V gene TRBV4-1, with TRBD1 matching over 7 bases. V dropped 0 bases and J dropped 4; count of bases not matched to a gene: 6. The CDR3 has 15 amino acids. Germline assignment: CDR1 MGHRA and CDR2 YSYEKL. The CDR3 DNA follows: TGCGCCAGCAGCCAAGAAGGGACAGATGATTACGAGCAGTACTTC. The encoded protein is CASSQEGTDDYEQYF.

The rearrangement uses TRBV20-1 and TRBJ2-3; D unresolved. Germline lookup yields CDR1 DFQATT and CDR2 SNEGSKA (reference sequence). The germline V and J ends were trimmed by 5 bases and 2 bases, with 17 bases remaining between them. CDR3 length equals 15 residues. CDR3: CSALSYWGSTDTQYF. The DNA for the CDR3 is TGCAGTGCTCTGTCCTATTGGGGTTCCACAGATACGCAGTATTTT.

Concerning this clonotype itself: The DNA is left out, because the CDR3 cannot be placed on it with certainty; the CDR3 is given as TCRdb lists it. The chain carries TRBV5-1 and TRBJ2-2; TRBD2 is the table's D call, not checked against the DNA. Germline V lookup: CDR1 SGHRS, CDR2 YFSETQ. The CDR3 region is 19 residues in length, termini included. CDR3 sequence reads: CASSFRSGGPFGTPGSCFF.

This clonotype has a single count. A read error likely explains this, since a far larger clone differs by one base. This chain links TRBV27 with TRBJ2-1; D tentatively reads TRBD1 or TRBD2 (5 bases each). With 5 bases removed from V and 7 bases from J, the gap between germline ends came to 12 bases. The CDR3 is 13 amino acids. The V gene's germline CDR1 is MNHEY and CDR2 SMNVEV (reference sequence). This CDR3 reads CASSDGTANEQFF. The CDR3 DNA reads TGTGCCAGCAGTGATGGGACCGCTAATGAGCAGTTCTTC.

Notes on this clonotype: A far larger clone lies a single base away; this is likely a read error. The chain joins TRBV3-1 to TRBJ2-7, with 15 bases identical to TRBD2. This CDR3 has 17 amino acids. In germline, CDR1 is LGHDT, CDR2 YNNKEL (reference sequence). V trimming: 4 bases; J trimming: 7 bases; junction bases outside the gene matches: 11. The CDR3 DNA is TGTGCCAGCAGCCCGTGGACTAGCGGGAGGGCCTACAATGAGCAGTACTTC. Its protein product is CASSPWTSGRAYNEQYF.

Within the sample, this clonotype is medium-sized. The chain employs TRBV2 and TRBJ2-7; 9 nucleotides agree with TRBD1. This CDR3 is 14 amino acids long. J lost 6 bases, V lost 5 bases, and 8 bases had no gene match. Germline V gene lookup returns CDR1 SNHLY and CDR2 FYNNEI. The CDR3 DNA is TGTGCCAGCAGTTGGGACAGGGCGATAGGCGAGCAGTACTTC. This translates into CASSWDRAIGEQYF.

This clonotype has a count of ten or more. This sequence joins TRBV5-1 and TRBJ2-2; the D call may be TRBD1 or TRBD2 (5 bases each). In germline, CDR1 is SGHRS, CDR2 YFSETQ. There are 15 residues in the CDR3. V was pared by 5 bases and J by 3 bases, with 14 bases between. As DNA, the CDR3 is TGCGCCAGCAGTTTCCGGGACGGATACACCGGGGAGCTGTTTTTT. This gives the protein CASSFRDGYTGELFF. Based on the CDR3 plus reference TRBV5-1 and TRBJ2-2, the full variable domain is KAGVTQTPRYLIKTRGQQVTLSCSPISGHRSVSWYQQTPGQGLQFLFEYFSETQRNKGNFPGRFSGRQFSNSRSEMNVSTLELGDSALYLCASSFRDGYTGELFFGEGSRLTVL.

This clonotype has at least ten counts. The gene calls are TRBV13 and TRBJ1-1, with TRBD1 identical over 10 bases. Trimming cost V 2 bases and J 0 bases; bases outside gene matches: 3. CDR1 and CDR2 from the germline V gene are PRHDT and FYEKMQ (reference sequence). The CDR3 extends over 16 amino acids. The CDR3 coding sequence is TGTGCCAGCAGCTTAAAAGGACAGGGGGTGAACACTGAAGCTTTCTTT. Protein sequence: CASSLKGQGVNTEAFF.